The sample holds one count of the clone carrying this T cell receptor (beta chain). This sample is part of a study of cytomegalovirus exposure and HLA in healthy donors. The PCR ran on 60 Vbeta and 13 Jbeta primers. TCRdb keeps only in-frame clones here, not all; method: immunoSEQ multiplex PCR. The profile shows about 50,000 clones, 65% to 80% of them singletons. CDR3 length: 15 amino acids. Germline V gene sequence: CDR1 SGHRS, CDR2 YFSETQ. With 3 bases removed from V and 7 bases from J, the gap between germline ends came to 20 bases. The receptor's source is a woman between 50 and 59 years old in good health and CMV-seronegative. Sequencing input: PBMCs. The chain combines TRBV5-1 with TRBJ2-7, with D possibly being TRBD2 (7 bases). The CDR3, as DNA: TGCGCCAGCAGCTCCTCCTGGGGGGGGCAAATGGAGCAGTACTTC. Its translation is CASSSSWGGQMEQYF.